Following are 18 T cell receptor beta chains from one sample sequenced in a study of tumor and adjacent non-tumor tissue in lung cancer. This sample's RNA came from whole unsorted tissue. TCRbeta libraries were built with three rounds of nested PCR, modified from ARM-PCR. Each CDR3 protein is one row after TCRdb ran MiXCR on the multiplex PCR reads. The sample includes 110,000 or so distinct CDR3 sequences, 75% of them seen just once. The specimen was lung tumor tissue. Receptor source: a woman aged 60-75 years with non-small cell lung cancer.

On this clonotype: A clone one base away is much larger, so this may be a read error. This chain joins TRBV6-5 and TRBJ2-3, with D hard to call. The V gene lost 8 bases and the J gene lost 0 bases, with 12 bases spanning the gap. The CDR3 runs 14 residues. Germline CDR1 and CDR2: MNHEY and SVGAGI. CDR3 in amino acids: CASCWGTSTDTQYF. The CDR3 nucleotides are TGTGCCAGCTGTTGGGGTACTAGCACAGATACGCAGTATTTT.

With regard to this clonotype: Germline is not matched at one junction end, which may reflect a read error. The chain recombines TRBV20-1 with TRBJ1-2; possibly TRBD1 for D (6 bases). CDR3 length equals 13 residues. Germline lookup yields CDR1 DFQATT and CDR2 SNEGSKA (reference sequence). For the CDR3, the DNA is TGCAGTACAGTGAGGGACACGAACTATGGCTACACTTTC. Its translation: CSTVRDTNYGYTF.

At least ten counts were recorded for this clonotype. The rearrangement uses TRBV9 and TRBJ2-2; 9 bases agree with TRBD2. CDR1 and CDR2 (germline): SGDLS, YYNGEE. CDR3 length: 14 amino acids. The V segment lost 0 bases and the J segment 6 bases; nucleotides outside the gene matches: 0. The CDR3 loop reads CASSVVAGAGELFF. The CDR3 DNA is TGTGCCAGCAGCGTAGTAGCGGGAGCCGGGGAGCTGTTTTTT.

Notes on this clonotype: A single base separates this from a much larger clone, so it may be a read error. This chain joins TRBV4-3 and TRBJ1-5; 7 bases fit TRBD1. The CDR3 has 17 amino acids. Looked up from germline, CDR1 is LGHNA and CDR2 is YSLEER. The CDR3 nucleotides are TGCGCCAGCAGACAAGATACTGGGGACAGTTTTTATCAGCCCCAGCATTTT. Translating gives CASRQDTGDSFYQPQHF.

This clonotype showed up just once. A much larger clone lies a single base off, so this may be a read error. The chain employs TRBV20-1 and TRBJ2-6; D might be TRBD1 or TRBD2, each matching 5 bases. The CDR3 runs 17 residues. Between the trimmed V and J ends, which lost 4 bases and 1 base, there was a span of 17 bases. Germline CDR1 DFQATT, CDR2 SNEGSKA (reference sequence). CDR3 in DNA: TGCAGTGCTAAAATGGGAGACAGAGGGTCTGGGGCCAACGTCCTGACTTTC. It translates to CSAKMGDRGSGANVLTF.

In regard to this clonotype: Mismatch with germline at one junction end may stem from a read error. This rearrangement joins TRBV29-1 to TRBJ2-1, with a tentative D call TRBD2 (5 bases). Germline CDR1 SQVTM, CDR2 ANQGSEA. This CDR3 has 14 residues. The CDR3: CSVEVQHGSNEHFF. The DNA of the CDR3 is TGCAGCGTTGAAGTCCAGCATGGGAGTAATGAGCATTTCTTC.

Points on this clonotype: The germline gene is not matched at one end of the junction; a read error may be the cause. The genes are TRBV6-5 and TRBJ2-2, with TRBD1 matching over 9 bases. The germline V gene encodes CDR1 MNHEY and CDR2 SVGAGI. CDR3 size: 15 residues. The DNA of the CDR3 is TGTGTCAGCAGGGGGGACAGGGCAGGCACCGGGGAGCCGTTTTTT. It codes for CVSRGDRAGTGEPFF.

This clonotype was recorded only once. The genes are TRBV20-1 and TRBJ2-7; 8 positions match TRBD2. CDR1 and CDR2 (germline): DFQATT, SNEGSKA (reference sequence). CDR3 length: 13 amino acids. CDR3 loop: CIGLSGGLGEQYF. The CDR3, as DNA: TGCATCGGTTTATCGGGAGGGTTGGGCGAGCAGTACTTC.

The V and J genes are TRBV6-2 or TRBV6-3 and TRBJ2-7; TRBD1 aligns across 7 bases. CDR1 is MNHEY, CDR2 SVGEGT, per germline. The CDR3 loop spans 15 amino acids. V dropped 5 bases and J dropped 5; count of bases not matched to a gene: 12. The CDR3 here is CASSRDWDSTHEQYF. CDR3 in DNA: TGTGCCAGCAGTCGGGATTGGGACAGTACCCACGAGCAGTACTTC.

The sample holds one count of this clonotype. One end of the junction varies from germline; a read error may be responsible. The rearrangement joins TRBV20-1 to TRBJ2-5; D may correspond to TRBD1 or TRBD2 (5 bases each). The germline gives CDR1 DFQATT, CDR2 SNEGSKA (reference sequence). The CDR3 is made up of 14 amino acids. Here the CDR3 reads CSARGDRIYATQYF. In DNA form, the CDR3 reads TGCAGCGCTAGAGGGGACCGGATTTATGCGACCCAGTACTTC.

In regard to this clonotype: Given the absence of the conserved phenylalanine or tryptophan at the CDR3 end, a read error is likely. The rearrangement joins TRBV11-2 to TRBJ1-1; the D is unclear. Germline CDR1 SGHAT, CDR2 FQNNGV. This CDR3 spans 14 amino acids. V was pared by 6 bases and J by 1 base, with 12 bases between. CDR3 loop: CASRLNPGNTEAFL. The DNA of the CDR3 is TGTGCCAGCAGGTTAAATCCAGGGAACACTGAAGCTTTCCTT.

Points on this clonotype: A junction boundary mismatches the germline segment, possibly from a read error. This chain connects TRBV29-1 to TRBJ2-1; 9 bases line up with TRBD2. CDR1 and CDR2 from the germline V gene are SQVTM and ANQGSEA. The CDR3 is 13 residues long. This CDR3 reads CSAWGGRADEKFF. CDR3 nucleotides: TGCAGCGCCTGGGGCGGGAGGGCTGATGAGAAGTTCTTC.

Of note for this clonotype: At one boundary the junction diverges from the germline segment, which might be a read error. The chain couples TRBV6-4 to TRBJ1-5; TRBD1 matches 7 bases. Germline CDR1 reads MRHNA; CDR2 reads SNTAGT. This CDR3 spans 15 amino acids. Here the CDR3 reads CSSRQDRYSNQPQHF. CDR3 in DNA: TGTTCCAGCAGACAGGACAGGTATAGCAATCAGCCCCAGCATTTT.

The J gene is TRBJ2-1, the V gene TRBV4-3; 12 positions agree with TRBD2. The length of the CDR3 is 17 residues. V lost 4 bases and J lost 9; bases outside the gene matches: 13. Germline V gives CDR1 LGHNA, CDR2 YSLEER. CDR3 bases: TGCGCCAGCAGCCCAGTCGCGACTAGCGGGAGTCTTGGTGAGCAGTTCTTC. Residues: CASSPVATSGSLGEQFF.

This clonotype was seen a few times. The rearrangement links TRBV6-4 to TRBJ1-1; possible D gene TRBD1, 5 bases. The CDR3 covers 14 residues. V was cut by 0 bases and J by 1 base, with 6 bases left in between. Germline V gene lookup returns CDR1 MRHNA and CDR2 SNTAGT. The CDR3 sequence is CASSDSDRNTEAFF. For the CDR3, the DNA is TGTGCCAGCAGTGACTCTGACAGGAACACTGAAGCTTTCTTT.

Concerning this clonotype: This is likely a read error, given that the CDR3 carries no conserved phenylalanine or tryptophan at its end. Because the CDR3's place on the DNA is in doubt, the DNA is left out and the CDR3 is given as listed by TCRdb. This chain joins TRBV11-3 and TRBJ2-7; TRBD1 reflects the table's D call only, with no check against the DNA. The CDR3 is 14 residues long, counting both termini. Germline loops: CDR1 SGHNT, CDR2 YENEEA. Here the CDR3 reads CASNLDTGIYEHYL.

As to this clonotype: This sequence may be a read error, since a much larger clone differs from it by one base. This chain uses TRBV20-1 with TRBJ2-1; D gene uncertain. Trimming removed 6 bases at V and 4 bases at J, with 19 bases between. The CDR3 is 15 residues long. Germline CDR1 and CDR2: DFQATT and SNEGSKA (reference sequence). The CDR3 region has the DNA TGCAGTGCCCCGACGTGGGAACTCTCTTACAATGAGCAGTTCTTC. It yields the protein CSAPTWELSYNEQFF.

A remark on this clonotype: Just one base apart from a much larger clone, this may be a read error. The CDR3 loop is CSAGPGLAGMLEQFF. CDR3 in DNA: TGCAGTGCCGGCCCGGGACTAGCGGGAATGCTTGAGCAGTTCTTC. This rearrangement joins TRBV20-1 to TRBJ2-1; TRBD2 matches at 13 bases. Per germline, CDR1 DFQATT and CDR2 SNEGSKA (reference sequence). V lost 6 bases, J lost 9 bases, and 11 bases stayed unmatched. The length of the CDR3 is 15 residues.